Given below is one TCR beta chain in context. The data were taken from a study of identifying expanded T cells in peripheral blood. Assay: immunoSEQ multiplex PCR; the TCRdb copy retains only in-frame clones and omits some. The table records roughly 100,000 clones, approximately 88% of them present only once. J lost 0 bases, V lost 4 bases, and 5 bases had no gene match. This CDR3 has 16 residues. CDR1 and CDR2 (germline): SGHRS, YFSETQ. Sequences were obtained from blood. The TCR comes from a person aged 18 to 75 in good health. The chain joins TRBV5-1 to TRBJ2-2, with TRBD2 matching over 8 bases. The CDR3 bases are TGCGCCAGCAGCACCGCCGGGGGGGCGAACACCGGGGAGCTGTTTTTT. It encodes CASSTAGGANTGELFF.